The 18 T cell receptor beta chains listed next were all sequenced from one sample in a study of siplizumab effects on memory and regulatory T cells. Libraries were prepared by immunoSEQ multiplex PCR; TCRdb keeps only in-frame clonotypes and omits some of them. In the table there are approximately 100,000 clones, approximately 92% of which are singletons. The sequenced sample was non-Treg CD4+ T cells sorted from blood. These receptors originate from a human donor in good health.

This clone was recorded once. The CDR3 here is CASSPLFQGPNTEAFF. The CDR3 DNA is TGTGCCAGCTCACCACTCTTCCAGGGCCCGAACACTGAAGCTTTCTTT. The chain joins TRBV18 to TRBJ1-1, with D maybe TRBD1 (5 bases). The V end was cut by 1 base, the J end by 1 base, with 13 bases between. Germline loops: CDR1 KGHSH, CDR2 LQKENI. The CDR3 spans 16 residues.

In its sample, this clone was seen a few times. J is TRBJ1-5 and V is TRBV6-5; D may be TRBD1 (5 bases). The CDR3 extends over 15 amino acids. Deletions cut 4 bases from V and 2 bases from J, with 12 bases between. Germline values: CDR1 MNHEY, CDR2 SVGAGI. The DNA of the CDR3 is TGTGCCAGCAGTTTCCTGGGGCCGGGCAATCAGCCCCAGCATTTT. Amino acids: CASSFLGPGNQPQHF.

The V and J genes are TRBV11-2 and TRBJ2-1; D is undetermined. The germline CDR1 and CDR2 sequences are SGHAT and FQNNGV. The V end lost 1 base, the J end lost 5 bases, and 12 bases lay between the germline ends. This CDR3 has 15 residues. DNA for the CDR3: TGTGCCAGCAGCTTAGGGCAAGGCCTGGACAATGAGCAGTTCTTC. Translation: CASSLGQGLDNEQFF.

The V and J genes are TRBV9 and TRBJ2-1; 10 positions agree with TRBD1. With 4 bases clipped from V and 6 bases from J, the junction kept 7 bases outside the gene matches. This CDR3 is built from 15 residues. The V gene's germline CDR1 is SGDLS and CDR2 YYNGEE. The CDR3 nucleotides read TGTGCCAGCAGCTCATGGGACAGGGGATTCAATGAGCAGTTCTTC. Residues: CASSSWDRGFNEQFF.

The rearrangement links TRBV5-4 to TRBJ2-7; D perhaps matches TRBD1 (6 bases). V lost 5 bases to trimming and J lost 5 bases, with 14 bases between them. CDR3 length equals 13 residues. In germline, CDR1 is SGHNT, CDR2 YYREEE (reference sequence). CDR3 sequence: CASRGNQGNEQYF. The CDR3 nucleotides read TGTGCCAGCAGAGGGAACCAGGGGAACGAGCAGTACTTC.

The rearrangement uses TRBV4-1 and TRBJ1-4; D not resolved. The V end was cut by 0 bases, the J end by 7 bases, with 15 bases between. Germline V lookup: CDR1 MGHRA, CDR2 YSYEKL. CDR3 length: 16 amino acids. This CDR3 reads CASSQEGRGISEKLFF. DNA for the CDR3: TGCGCCAGCAGCCAAGAGGGTAGAGGGATTAGTGAAAAACTGTTTTTT.

This clone was picked up one time. The chain employs TRBV6-7 and TRBJ2-2, with D unresolved. TRBV6-7 is recorded as an ORF, its role being uncertain. V gave up 2 bases and J gave up 4 bases, with 2 bases separating them. The CDR3 totals 12 residues. DNA of the CDR3: TGTGCCAGCAGTTACGGCACCGGGGAGCTGTTTTTT. It yields the protein CASSYGTGELFF.

The chain recombines TRBV19 with TRBJ1-6, with D perhaps TRBD1 (6 bases). V lost 9 bases, J lost 7 bases, and 16 bases lay in between. The CDR3 is made up of 14 amino acids. Looked up from germline, CDR1 is LNHDA and CDR2 is SQIVND (reference sequence). CDR3 residues: CASQNRENNSPLHF. The CDR3 DNA is TGTGCCAGCCAGAACAGGGAGAACAATTCACCCCTCCACTTT.

V and J are TRBV5-1 and TRBJ2-5; tentative D call: TRBD1 (6 bases). The J call may be wrong; the DNA end is better matched by TRBJ2-7. This CDR3 spans 15 amino acids. CDR1 is SGHRS and CDR2 is YFSETQ in the germline V gene. The CDR3 DNA is TGCGCCAGCAGCTTGACAGGGATCGGGCCCTACGAGCAGTACTTC. Translated: CASSLTGIGPYEQYF.

The J gene is TRBJ2-2, the V gene TRBV7-2; either TRBD1 or TRBD2 may supply D (6 bases each). The CDR3 sequence is 15 residues long. Trimming shortened V by 2 bases and J by 7 bases, and 14 bases separated the two germline ends. Germline CDR1 SGHTA, CDR2 FQGNSA. Here the CDR3 DNA reads TGTGCCAGCAGCTTATTGGGGGGCCGGGGCGGGGAGCTGTTTTTT. Its translation is CASSLLGGRGGELFF.

This clone was seen a few times. The chain has TRBV9 and TRBJ2-7; the D gene is possibly TRBD1 (6 bases). Trimming removed 2 bases from V and 0 bases from J, with 6 bases in between. The CDR3 consists of 13 residues. Germline-derived CDR1 and CDR2 are SGDLS and YYNGEE. The CDR3 region is CASSVDSSYEQYF. The DNA for the CDR3 is TGTGCCAGCAGCGTGGACAGCTCCTACGAGCAGTACTTC.

This chain joins TRBV10-1 and TRBJ2-7; tentative D call: TRBD1 (6 bases). Germline CDR1 is WNHNN and CDR2 is SYGVQD (reference sequence). Trimming took off 6 bases at V and 0 bases at J, with 15 bases between the two ends. The CDR3 sequence is 15 residues long. The CDR3 spells CASRPQTGISYEQYF. The CDR3 nucleotides are TGCGCCAGCAGACCCCAGACAGGAATCTCCTACGAGCAGTACTTC.

J is TRBJ2-7 and V is TRBV18; 9 nucleotides align to TRBD1. The CDR3 is 15 amino acids. Germline CDR1 is KGHSH and CDR2 is LQKENI. The ends lost 3 bases at V and 2 bases at J; junction bases unmatched: 5. The DNA for the CDR3 is TGTGCCAGCTCACCCCGGGACAGGGCTGCCTACGAGCAGTACTTC. It codes for CASSPRDRAAYEQYF.

V is TRBV28 and J is TRBJ2-7; no definite D call. The germline V gene has CDR1 MDHEN and CDR2 SYDVKM. This CDR3 comprises 10 residues. With 10 bases removed from V and 5 bases from J, the gap between germline ends came to 9 bases. The CDR3 sequence is CATKGHEQYF. The CDR3 DNA reads as TGTGCCACCAAGGGCCACGAGCAGTACTTC.

The rearrangement uses TRBV4-1 and TRBJ2-1; 14 bases match TRBD2. The CDR3 is 17 amino acids. The germline V gene has CDR1 MGHRA and CDR2 YSYEKL. With V trimmed by 1 base and J by 8 bases, 7 bases remained unmatched. CDR3 nucleotide sequence: TGCGCCAGCAGCCAAGGCTTGACTAGCGGGGGGGCCGATGAGCAGTTCTTC. Translated, it gives CASSQGLTSGGADEQFF.

This chain links TRBV10-2 with TRBJ2-4; 8 bases align to TRBD2. Germline assignment: CDR1 WSHSY and CDR2 SAAADI. This CDR3 region has 14 residues. Unmatched junction bases numbered 5, after V lost 3 bases and J lost 7 bases. CDR3 protein: CASSDTGGRNIQYF. The DNA of the CDR3 is TGCGCCAGCAGTGATACGGGGGGGCGGAACATTCAGTACTTC.

J is TRBJ2-3 and V is TRBV11-2; 9 positions match TRBD2. The CDR3 consists of 15 residues. The germline CDR1 and CDR2 sequences are SGHAT and FQNNGV. J lost 2 bases, V lost 4 bases, and 4 bases had no gene match. CDR3 sequence reads: CASSSQRGVTDTQYF. In DNA, the CDR3 is TGTGCCAGCAGCTCCCAGCGGGGGGTCACAGATACGCAGTATTTT. Supplemented by reference TRBV11-2 and TRBJ2-3, the full variable domain reads EAGVAQSPRYKIIEKRQSVAFWCNPISGHATLYWYQQILGQGPKLLIQFQNNGVVDDSQLPKDRFSAERLKGVDSTLKIQPAKLEDSAVYLCASSSQRGVTDTQYFGPGTRLTVL.

This chain links TRBV5-6 with TRBJ1-2, with 8 bases that match TRBD1. This CDR3 region has 13 residues. The V segment lost 6 bases and the J segment 6 bases; nucleotides outside the gene matches: 7. Per germline, CDR1 SGHDT and CDR2 YYEEEE. CDR3 in DNA: TGTGCCAGCAAACGGACAGGGAGCCATGGCTACACCTTC. This sequence encodes CASKRTGSHGYTF. Supplemented by reference TRBV5-6 and TRBJ1-2, the full variable domain reads DAGVTQSPTHLIKTRGQQVTLRCSPKSGHDTVSWYQQALGQGPQFIFQYYEEEERQRGNFPDRFSGHQFPNYSSELNVNALLLGDSALYLCASKRTGSHGYTFGSGTRLTVV.